This is a list of T cell receptor beta chains from one sample in a study of blood T cell repertoires in COVID-19. The method was immunoSEQ multiplex PCR; TCRdb's version includes in-frame clones alone and lacks a portion of them. The repertoire has 140,000 or so clones, 80% to 85% of them found once; the top ten carry about 4%. Sequencing was done on a sample of peripheral blood. These receptors were taken from an elderly woman with acute or convalescent COVID-19. Each CDR3 is given without its conserved first and last residue. The order of the fields is D gene, V gene, J gene, CDR3 protein. D genes are given only for firm matches.

>TRBD1|TRBV11-3|TRBJ1-2
ASSQGDYGYT
>NA|TRBV6-5|TRBJ1-1
ASSYDRQSARAF
>TRBD1|TRBV6-2/TRBV6-3|TRBJ1-2
ASSYSTGQANGYT
>TRBD1|TRBV7-9|TRBJ1-2
ASTALRDRAPLGYGYT
>NA|TRBV19|TRBJ1-6
ASSIGRPGSPLH
>TRBD1|TRBV30|TRBJ2-7
AWSGQDGSEQY
>NA|TRBV7-9|TRBJ2-2
ASSSPSNTGELF
>TRBD1|TRBV20-1|TRBJ1-2
SAQTGSYT
>NA|TRBV7-9|TRBJ2-5
ASSLEWQQETQY
>NA|TRBV4-2|TRBJ2-3
ASSQDQRHTQY
>NA|TRBV29-1|TRBJ2-1
SVGPGWANEQF
>TRBD1|TRBV5-1|TRBJ2-7
ASSPVLLGDSNYEQY
>NA|TRBV7-8|TRBJ1-6
ASSRPGDNSPLH
>TRBD1|TRBV23-1|TRBJ2-4
ASSQSRDRGRGWVGKNIQY
>NA|TRBV27|TRBJ1-1
ASSFGPAEAF
>NA|TRBV2|TRBJ2-5
ARGAIPGEETQY
>TRBD1|TRBV20-1|TRBJ1-2
SASGTGVYGYT
>NA|TRBV6-6|TRBJ1-1
ASSPTSNTEAF
>TRBD2|TRBV6-6|TRBJ2-7
ASSQTSGIYEQY